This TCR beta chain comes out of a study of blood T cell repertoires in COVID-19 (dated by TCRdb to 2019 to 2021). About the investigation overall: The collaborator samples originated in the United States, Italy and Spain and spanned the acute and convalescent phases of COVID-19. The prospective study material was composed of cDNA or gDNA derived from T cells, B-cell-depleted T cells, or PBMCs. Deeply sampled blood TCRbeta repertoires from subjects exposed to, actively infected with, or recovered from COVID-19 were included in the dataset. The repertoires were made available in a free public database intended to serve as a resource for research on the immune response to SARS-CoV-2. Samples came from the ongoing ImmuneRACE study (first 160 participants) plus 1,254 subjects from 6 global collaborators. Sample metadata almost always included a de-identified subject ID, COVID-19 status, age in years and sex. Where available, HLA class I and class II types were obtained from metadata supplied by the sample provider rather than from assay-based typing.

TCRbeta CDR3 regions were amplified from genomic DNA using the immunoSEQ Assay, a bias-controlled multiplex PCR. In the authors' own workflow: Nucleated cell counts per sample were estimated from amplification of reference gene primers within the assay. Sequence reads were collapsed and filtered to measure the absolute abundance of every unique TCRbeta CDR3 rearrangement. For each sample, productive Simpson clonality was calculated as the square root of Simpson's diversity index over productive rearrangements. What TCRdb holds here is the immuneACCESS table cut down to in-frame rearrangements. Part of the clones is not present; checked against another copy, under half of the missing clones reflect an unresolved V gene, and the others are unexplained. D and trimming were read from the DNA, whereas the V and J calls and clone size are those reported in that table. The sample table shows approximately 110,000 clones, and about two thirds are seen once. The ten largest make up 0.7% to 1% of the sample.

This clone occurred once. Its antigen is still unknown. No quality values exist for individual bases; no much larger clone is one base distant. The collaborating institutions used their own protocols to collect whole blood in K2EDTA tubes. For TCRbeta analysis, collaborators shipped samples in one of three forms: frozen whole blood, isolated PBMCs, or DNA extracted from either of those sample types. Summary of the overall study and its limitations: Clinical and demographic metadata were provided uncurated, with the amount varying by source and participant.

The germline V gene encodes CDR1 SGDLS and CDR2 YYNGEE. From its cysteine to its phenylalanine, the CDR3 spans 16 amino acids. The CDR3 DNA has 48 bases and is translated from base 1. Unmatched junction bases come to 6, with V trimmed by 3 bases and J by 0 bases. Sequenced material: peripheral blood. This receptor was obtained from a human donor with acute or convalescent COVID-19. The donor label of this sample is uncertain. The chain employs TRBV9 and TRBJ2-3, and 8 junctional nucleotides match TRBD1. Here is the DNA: TGTGCCAGCAGCGCTCTGACAGGGGTAAGCACAGATACGCAGTATTTT. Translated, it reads CASSALTGVSTDTQYF.